This entry lists 20 T cell receptor beta chains sequenced from one sample in a study of cytomegalovirus exposure and HLA in healthy donors. The PCR was carried out with 60 Vbeta primers and 13 Jbeta primers. The method was immunoSEQ multiplex PCR; TCRdb's version includes in-frame clones alone and lacks a portion of them. The sample has roughly 92,000 clones, around 81% seen once; the top ten hold less than 4.5%. The sequencing sample was made of PBMCs. Receptor source: a woman aged 65 to 85 in good health and CMV-seropositive.

The chain joins TRBV9 to TRBJ2-7; 9 positions match TRBD1. This CDR3 is built from 16 residues. V was pared by 0 bases and J by 7 bases, with 11 bases of the junction left unmatched. Germline CDR1 is SGDLS and CDR2 is YYNGEE. The DNA of the CDR3 is TGTGCCAGCAGCGTAGGGGCGATACAGGGGGCGGAGGAGCAGTACTTC. It is translated as CASSVGAIQGAEEQYF.

This clone was found a few times. J is TRBJ2-7 and V is TRBV13, with D possibly TRBD2 on 6 matching bases. The V end lost 0 bases, the J end lost 6 bases, and 9 bases lay between the germline ends. The germline gives CDR1 PRHDT, CDR2 FYEKMQ (reference sequence). The CDR3 has 13 amino acids. The CDR3 DNA reads as TGTGCCAGCAGCTTAGGTTCGGGGGTCGAGCAGTACTTC. Its protein is CASSLGSGVEQYF. Complete variable domain (other parts from reference TRBV13 and TRBJ2-7): AAGVIQSPRHLIKEKRETATLKCYPIPRHDTVYWYQQGPGQDPQFLISFYEKMQSDKGSIPDRFSAQQFSDYHSELNMSSLELGDSALYFCASSLGSGVEQYFGPGTRLTVT.

The chain links TRBV7-2 to TRBJ1-5; 8 nucleotides align to TRBD1. Unmatched junction bases numbered 3, after V lost 4 bases and J lost 1 base. CDR1 SGHTA and CDR2 FQGNSA come from the germline V gene. This CDR3 contains 15 residues. The CDR3 DNA reads as TGTGCCAGCAGCTCACAGGGGGGGAGCAATCAGCCCCAGCATTTT. Translation: CASSSQGGSNQPQHF.

This clone was counted a few times. The chain recombines TRBV6-5 with TRBJ1-1; TRBD1 is a possible D gene (5 bases). V dropped 8 bases and J dropped 5 bases, with 15 bases sitting between them. The V gene's germline CDR1 is MNHEY and CDR2 SVGAGI. The CDR3 consists of 13 residues. The CDR3 spells CASRSTGGTEAFF. The CDR3 nucleotides are TGTGCCAGCCGATCGACGGGGGGAACTGAAGCTTTCTTT.

The CDR3 DNA is TGTGCCAGCAGCTCCGTATACCAAGCGGGAGAGGTTGCAGATACGCAGTATTTT. The encoded protein is CASSSVYQAGEVADTQYF. The V call is TRBV7-9, the J call TRBJ2-3, with TRBD2 matching over 8 bases. The V gene end was trimmed by 4 bases and the J gene end by 4 bases; junction bases not matched to a gene: 16. Looked up from germline, CDR1 is SEHNR and CDR2 is FQNEAQ (reference sequence). This CDR3 is 18 amino acids long.

In this sample, this clone turned up many times. V gene TRBV6-5 combines with J gene TRBJ1-2; 7 bases align to TRBD1. Germline trimming cut 6 bases from V and 4 bases from J; bases unmatched to any gene: 11. Germline V gene lookup returns CDR1 MNHEY and CDR2 SVGAGI. The length of the CDR3 is 15 residues. The CDR3: CASSRPSTGIYGYTF. CDR3 sequence (DNA): TGTGCCAGCAGCCGTCCTTCGACAGGGATCTATGGCTACACCTTC.

This sequence joins TRBV19 and TRBJ2-2; 7 nucleotides align to TRBD1. The ends lost 5 bases at V and 3 bases at J; junction bases unmatched: 3. The CDR3 is 14 residues long. Germline V CDR1 and CDR2: LNHDA, SQIVND (reference sequence). CDR3 nucleotide sequence: TGTGCCAGTAGTCCGGGACAGTACACCGGGGAGCTGTTTTTT. Protein sequence: CASSPGQYTGELFF. Looking up the rest from reference TRBV19 and TRBJ2-2 gives the full variable domain: DGGITQSPKYLFRKEGQNVTLSCEQNLNHDAMYWYRQDPGQGLRLIYYSQIVNDFQKGDIAEGYSVSREKKESFPLTVTSAQKNPTAFYLCASSPGQYTGELFFGEGSRLTVL.

The CDR3 region is CASTRAMSGNQPQHF. The CDR3 DNA is TGTGCCAGTACCAGAGCGATGTCAGGCAATCAGCCCCAGCATTTT. The chain has TRBV19 and TRBJ1-5; no clear D gene. Germline V gives CDR1 LNHDA, CDR2 SQIVND (reference sequence). The CDR3 is 15 residues long. The germline V and J ends were trimmed by 7 bases and 2 bases, with 15 bases remaining between them.

This clone was seen just once. J is TRBJ1-2 and V is TRBV7-9, with TRBD1 matching 8 bases. The CDR3 is made up of 15 amino acids. CDR1 and CDR2 from the germline V gene are SEHNR and FQNEAQ (reference sequence). With V trimmed by 1 base and J by 5 bases, 6 bases remained unmatched. CDR3 coding DNA: TGTGCCAGCAGCTTAGGACAGGGGCAAGAGTATGGCTACACCTTC. Translated: CASSLGQGQEYGYTF.

V gene TRBV13 combines with J gene TRBJ2-1; a possible D gene is TRBD2 (6 bases). The CDR3 spans 12 residues. CDR1 PRHDT and CDR2 FYEKMQ come from the germline V gene (reference sequence). V lost 5 bases and J lost 8, with 10 bases in between. The CDR3 bases are TGTGCCAGCAGCAACAGCGGGTATGAGCAGTTCTTC. This encodes CASSNSGYEQFF.

V usage is TRBV7-3 and J usage is TRBJ1-2, with D tentatively TRBD1 (5 bases). Per germline, CDR1 SGHTA and CDR2 FQGTGA. The CDR3 consists of 14 residues. Trimming removed 5 bases at V and 14 bases at J, with 24 bases between. CDR3 sequence reads: CASSPRAGRSSPTF. CDR3 nucleotide sequence: TGTGCCAGCAGCCCACGGGCGGGACGTTCATCTCCTACCTTC.

The chain links TRBV6-5 to TRBJ2-1; 10 bases agree with TRBD2. This CDR3 comprises 15 residues. Germline loops: CDR1 MNHEY, CDR2 SVGAGI. With 6 bases clipped from V and 7 bases from J, the junction kept 9 bases outside the gene matches. The CDR3 here is CASSPTSGTGNEQFF. CDR3 bases: TGTGCCAGCAGCCCCACTAGCGGGACTGGGAATGAGCAGTTCTTC.

The V call is TRBV30, the J call TRBJ1-6, with D tentatively TRBD1 (5 bases). The CDR3 runs to 13 residues. V dropped 5 bases and J dropped 9 bases, with 14 bases sitting between them. CDR1 and CDR2 from the germline V gene are GTSNPN and SVGIG (reference sequence). In DNA form, the CDR3 reads TGTGCCTGGGGGGACGGGGAGGGTTCACCCCTCCACTTT. Amino acids: CAWGDGEGSPLHF.

This sequence joins TRBV2 and TRBJ2-1; possible D gene TRBD2, 5 bases. This CDR3 has 12 amino acids. V was shortened by 8 bases and J by 8 bases, with 13 bases between the two germline ends. CDR1 and CDR2 from the germline V gene are SNHLY and FYNNEI. CDR3 residues: CASSRKGDEQFF. As DNA, the CDR3 is TGTGCCAGCTCGAGAAAGGGAGATGAGCAGTTCTTC. The full variable domain, in which reference TRBV2 and TRBJ2-1 provide the parts outside the CDR3, is EPEVTQTPSHQVTQMGQEVILRCVPISNHLYFYWYRQILGQKVEFLVSFYNNEISEKSEIFDDQFSVERPDGSNFTLKIRSTKLEDSAMYFCASSRKGDEQFFGPGTRLTVL.

The chain carries TRBV19 and TRBJ1-4; TRBD1 aligns across 8 bases. The CDR3 has 14 residues. Germline V CDR1 and CDR2: LNHDA, SQIVND (reference sequence). Germline trimming cut 6 bases from V and 8 bases from J; bases unmatched to any gene: 8. The CDR3 here is CASSPQGGIEKLFF. CDR3 nucleotide sequence: TGTGCCAGTAGCCCACAGGGGGGGATCGAAAAACTGTTTTTT.

The rearrangement joins TRBV28 to TRBJ2-5; 12 nucleotides align to TRBD2. The CDR3 covers 14 residues. J was trimmed by 5 bases and V by 10 bases; bases with no gene match: 8. Germline assignment: CDR1 MDHEN and CDR2 SYDVKM. The CDR3 here is CAISLAGGYETQYF. The CDR3 nucleotides are TGTGCCATTTCACTAGCGGGAGGATACGAGACCCAGTACTTC. The whole variable domain, filled in from reference TRBV28 and TRBJ2-5, reads DVKVTQSSRYLVKRTGEKVFLECVQDMDHENMFWYRQDPGLGLRLIYFSYDVKMKEKGDIPEGYSVSREKKERFSLILESASTNQTSMYLCAISLAGGYETQYFGPGTRLLVL.

This chain uses TRBV18 with TRBJ2-3; 8 bases agree with TRBD2. CDR1 is KGHSH, CDR2 LQKENI, per germline. J was trimmed by 4 bases and V by 1 base; bases with no gene match: 7. CDR3 size: 16 residues. This CDR3 is CASSPQSGSRADTQYF. CDR3 coding DNA: TGTGCCAGCTCACCACAGAGCGGGAGTAGGGCAGATACGCAGTATTTT. Together with reference TRBV18 and TRBJ2-3, the CDR3 gives the full variable domain: NAGVMQNPRHLVRRRGQEARLRCSPMKGHSHVYWYRQLPEEGLKFMVYLQKENIIDESGMPKERFSAEFPKEGPSILRIQQVVRGDSAAYFCASSPQSGSRADTQYFGPGTRLTVL.

The V and J genes are TRBV18 and TRBJ2-3, with D possibly being TRBD1 (5 bases). The germline V gene encodes CDR1 KGHSH and CDR2 LQKENI. This CDR3 has 13 amino acids. V was clipped by 5 bases and J by 4 bases, with 10 bases between them. The CDR3 loop reads CASSLGASDTQYF. Here the CDR3 DNA reads TGTGCCAGCTCATTAGGGGCTTCAGATACGCAGTATTTT.

The rearrangement joins TRBV4-2 to TRBJ2-7, with a possible D match to TRBD2 (5 bases). This CDR3 has 16 amino acids. Deletions cut 1 base from V and 2 bases from J, with 15 bases between. The germline CDR1 and CDR2 sequences are LGHNA and YNFKEQ. Here the CDR3 reads CASSQGAGGAAYEQYF. CDR3 sequence (DNA): TGTGCCAGCAGCCAAGGGGCGGGCGGCGCCGCCTACGAGCAGTACTTC.

V is TRBV18 and J is TRBJ2-3, with D possibly TRBD2 on 6 matching bases. Trimming took off 6 bases at V and 2 bases at J, with 15 bases between the two ends. Germline lookup yields CDR1 KGHSH and CDR2 LQKENI. This CDR3 is 15 amino acids long. CDR3 DNA sequence: TGTGCCAGCTCCCCCGAGGAGGGGCCCACAGATACGCAGTATTTT. It is translated as CASSPEEGPTDTQYF.